The 2 T cell receptor beta chains listed next were all sequenced from one sample in a study of CD4+ T cells in melanoma. Repertoires were generated with immunoSEQ multiplex PCR, while TCRdb's copy carries only in-frame clones and drops some. The sample has 20,000 to 25,000 clones; approximately 80% are singletons. The sequenced material came from cells from a culture (not recorded whether cultured in vitro). These receptors originate from a human donor with melanoma.

The chain uses TRBV19 and TRBJ1-2; tentatively, D is TRBD1 (6 bases). Germline CDR1 and CDR2: LNHDA and SQIVND (reference sequence). V lost 3 bases to trimming and J lost 2 bases, with 13 bases between them. This CDR3 is 15 amino acids long. As DNA, the CDR3 is TGTGCCAGTAGTATCTTGTACAGGGCCAACTATGGCTACACCTTC. Translated: CASSILYRANYGYTF. The full variable domain, with the rest looked up from reference TRBV19 and TRBJ1-2, is DGGITQSPKYLFRKEGQNVTLSCEQNLNHDAMYWYRQDPGQGLRLIYYSQIVNDFQKGDIAEGYSVSREKKESFPLTVTSAQKNPTAFYLCASSILYRANYGYTFGSGTRLTVV.

This clone was seen once. J is TRBJ2-2 and V is TRBV19; 11 nucleotides line up with TRBD2. This CDR3 comprises 16 residues. Germline V gene lookup returns CDR1 LNHDA and CDR2 SQIVND (reference sequence). V trimming: 4 bases; J trimming: 5 bases; junction bases outside the gene matches: 6. CDR3 in DNA: TGTGCCAGTAGTAAGACTAGCGGGGTTAAGACCGGGGAGCTGTTTTTT. It encodes CASSKTSGVKTGELFF.